Shown below are 20 T cell receptor beta chains from a single sample sequenced in a study of cytomegalovirus exposure and HLA in healthy donors. Primers for the PCR totalled 60 Vbeta and 13 Jbeta. Repertoires were generated with immunoSEQ multiplex PCR, while TCRdb's copy carries only in-frame clones and drops some. The sample holds about 140,000 clones, more than 60% seen once. The sequencing sample was made of PBMCs. These TCRs come from a woman between 50 and 59 years old in good health and CMV-seropositive.

The genes are TRBV19 and TRBJ1-5, with D unclear. Germline values: CDR1 LNHDA, CDR2 SQIVND (reference sequence). The germline V and J ends were trimmed by 5 bases and 4 bases, with 9 bases remaining between them. This CDR3 is built from 13 residues. The CDR3 DNA reads as TGTGCCAGTAGTCCCGGGATGAATCAGCCCCAGCATTTT. It encodes CASSPGMNQPQHF. Using reference TRBV19 and TRBJ1-5 for the parts outside the CDR3, the full variable domain is DGGITQSPKYLFRKEGQNVTLSCEQNLNHDAMYWYRQDPGQGLRLIYYSQIVNDFQKGDIAEGYSVSREKKESFPLTVTSAQKNPTAFYLCASSPGMNQPQHFGDGTRLSIL.

This rearrangement joins TRBV7-2 to TRBJ1-6; unclear D gene. Trimming took off 4 bases at V and 7 bases at J, with 5 bases between the two ends. Germline V gives CDR1 SGHTA, CDR2 FQGNSA. The CDR3 is 12 residues long. CDR3 region: CASSSTNSPLHF. For the CDR3, the DNA is TGTGCCAGCAGCTCAACAAATTCACCCCTCCACTTT.

The chain recombines TRBV7-2 with TRBJ1-2; the D gene is possibly TRBD1 (5 bases). This CDR3 has 14 residues. Deletions cut 3 bases from V and 2 bases from J, with 10 bases between. Germline CDR1 and CDR2: SGHTA and FQGNSA. The CDR3 here is CASSFQAGNYGYTF. The CDR3 region has the DNA TGTGCCAGCAGCTTCCAGGCAGGGAACTATGGCTACACCTTC. Full variable domain (rest looked up from reference TRBV7-2 and TRBJ1-2): GAGVSQSPSNKVTEKGKDVELRCDPISGHTALYWYRQSLGQGLEFLIYFQGNSAPDKSGLPSDRFSAERTGGSVSTLTIQRTQQEDSAVYLCASSFQAGNYGYTFGSGTRLTVV.

The chain has TRBV29-1 and TRBJ1-2; D is unclear. This CDR3 comprises 11 residues. V was shortened by 4 bases and J by 3 bases, with 6 bases between the two germline ends. Germline-derived CDR1 and CDR2 are SQVTM and ANQGSEA. The DNA of the CDR3 is TGCAGCGTTGGTCAGGACTATGGCTACACCTTC. This sequence encodes CSVGQDYGYTF.

The J gene is TRBJ1-1, the V gene TRBV11-3; D is unresolved. The germline V gene has CDR1 SGHNT and CDR2 YENEEA. The length of the CDR3 is 13 residues. Trimming took 3 bases from V and 0 from J, leaving 5 bases between them. The CDR3 bases are TGTGCCAGCAGCTTTAGCGTGAACACTGAAGCTTTCTTT. It codes for CASSFSVNTEAFF.

The chain uses TRBV19 and TRBJ1-5; TRBD1 agrees at 8 bases. CDR3 length: 15 amino acids. The germline V gene has CDR1 LNHDA and CDR2 SQIVND (reference sequence). J was trimmed by 1 base and V by 5 bases; bases with no gene match: 4. Here the CDR3 DNA reads TGTGCCAGTAGTTCAGGACAGGGCAGCAATCAGCCCCAGCATTTT. Its protein product is CASSSGQGSNQPQHF.

The chain combines TRBV28 with TRBJ2-3; possible D gene TRBD2, 7 bases. This CDR3 contains 11 residues. Deletions cut 6 bases from V and 12 bases from J, with 13 bases between. Germline V CDR1 and CDR2: MDHEN, SYDVKM. This chain's CDR3 is CASSGGPSQYF. The CDR3, as DNA: TGTGCCAGCAGCGGGGGGCCTTCACAGTATTTT.

The chain has TRBV4-1 and TRBJ1-5; D possibly corresponds to TRBD1 (6 bases). Trimming left V 1 base short and J 3 bases short, with 10 bases between. The length of the CDR3 is 15 residues. Germline-derived CDR1 and CDR2 are MGHRA and YSYEKL. The DNA of the CDR3 is TGCGCCAGCAGCCAAGCGGACAGCTTCAATCAGCCCCAGCATTTT. Its translation is CASSQADSFNQPQHF.

The genes are TRBV9 and TRBJ1-6, with D perhaps matching TRBD1 (5 bases). Germline CDR1 is SGDLS and CDR2 is YYNGEE. The CDR3 runs 14 residues. Trimming took 1 base from V and 7 from J, leaving 9 bases between them. The CDR3 here is CASSVSGGNSPLHF. The CDR3 DNA reads TGTGCCAGCAGCGTATCGGGGGGGAATTCACCCCTCCACTTT.

The chain links TRBV7-3 to TRBJ2-5, with 9 bases lining up with TRBD1. The CDR3 runs 14 residues. Germline lookup yields CDR1 SGHTA and CDR2 FQGTGA. V was clipped by 5 bases and J by 5 bases; unmatched bases: 6. CDR3 nucleotides: TGTGCCAGCAGCCTACAGGGGGCGAGCGAGACCCAGTACTTC. It yields the protein CASSLQGASETQYF.

The rearrangement joins TRBV28 to TRBJ1-6, with a weak D call TRBD1 (6 bases). V lost 8 bases, J lost 6 bases, and 17 bases lay in between. The CDR3 contains 15 residues. The V gene's germline CDR1 is MDHEN and CDR2 SYDVKM. The CDR3 region has the DNA TGTGCCAGCCGGCCTACAGGGAAGGGTAATTCACCCCTCCACTTT. This encodes CASRPTGKGNSPLHF. The full variable domain, completed using reference TRBV28 and TRBJ1-6, is DVKVTQSSRYLVKRTGEKVFLECVQDMDHENMFWYRQDPGLGLRLIYFSYDVKMKEKGDIPEGYSVSREKKERFSLILESASTNQTSMYLCASRPTGKGNSPLHFGNGTRLTVT.

The chain employs TRBV19 and TRBJ1-3; 10 bases line up with TRBD1. Per the germline V gene, CDR1 is LNHDA and CDR2 is SQIVND (reference sequence). The CDR3 runs 16 residues. After removal of 5 bases from V and 1 base from J, the junction contained 5 bases not matched to a gene. The CDR3 nucleotides read TGTGCCAGTAGTTCGCGACAGGGGGCGTCTGGAAACACCATATATTTT. Protein sequence: CASSSRQGASGNTIYF.

This clone was seen only once. This sequence joins TRBV5-6 and TRBJ1-1, with D unclear. Germline V gives CDR1 SGHDT, CDR2 YYEEEE. The V gene lost 0 bases and the J gene lost 5 bases, with 14 bases spanning the gap. CDR3 size: 15 residues. The CDR3 bases are TGTGCCAGCAGCTTGGTAGCCCCAAGGAGGACTGAAGCTTTCTTT. Translating it yields CASSLVAPRRTEAFF.

The rearrangement links TRBV5-1 to TRBJ2-7, with 10 bases matching TRBD2. CDR1 and CDR2 (germline): SGHRS, YFSETQ. The junction had 6 bases not matched to a gene; V was cut back by 3 bases and J by 3 bases. The CDR3 is 15 residues long. CDR3 nucleotide sequence: TGCGCCAGCAGCTCTTTACCTAGCGGGGGCTACGAGCAGTACTTC. It is translated as CASSSLPSGGYEQYF.

V usage is TRBV28 and J usage is TRBJ1-4, with D perhaps matching TRBD1 (6 bases). V lost 3 bases, J lost 3 bases, and 14 bases lay in between. CDR1 and CDR2 from the germline V gene are MDHEN and SYDVKM. The CDR3 is 16 residues long. The CDR3 is CASSFAGANSNEKLFF. The CDR3 nucleotides are TGTGCCAGCAGTTTTGCAGGGGCGAACTCTAATGAAAAACTGTTTTTT. Supplemented by reference TRBV28 and TRBJ1-4, the full variable domain reads DVKVTQSSRYLVKRTGEKVFLECVQDMDHENMFWYRQDPGLGLRLIYFSYDVKMKEKGDIPEGYSVSREKKERFSLILESASTNQTSMYLCASSFAGANSNEKLFFGSGTQLSVL.

This rearrangement joins TRBV6-5 to TRBJ1-1, with 7 bases aligning to TRBD1. V gave up 7 bases and J gave up 1 base; unmatched junction bases: 6. The CDR3 runs 14 residues. Germline V gives CDR1 MNHEY, CDR2 SVGAGI. This chain's CDR3 is CASKYRDRNTEAFF. Here the CDR3 DNA reads TGTGCCAGCAAGTACCGGGACAGGAACACTGAAGCTTTCTTT.

This clone was observed a handful of times. The chain employs TRBV7-8 and TRBJ1-1; 7 bases align to TRBD1. In germline, CDR1 is SGHVS, CDR2 FQNEAQ. This CDR3 region has 14 residues. The trim removed 3 bases at V and 5 bases at J, leaving 6 bases unmatched. The CDR3 spells CASSFQGVGTEAFF. The CDR3, as DNA: TGTGCCAGCAGCTTCCAGGGGGTAGGGACTGAAGCTTTCTTT. Full variable domain (remainder filled in from reference TRBV7-8 and TRBJ1-1): GAGVSQSPRYKVAKRGQDVALRCDPISGHVSLFWYQQALGQGPEFLTYFQNEAQLDKSGLPSDRFFAERPEGSVSTLKIQRTQQEDSAVYLCASSFQGVGTEAFFGQGTRLTVV.

V usage is TRBV7-2 and J usage is TRBJ1-4; no firm D call. Germline CDR1 SGHTA, CDR2 FQGNSA. The length of the CDR3 is 15 residues. V lost 5 bases, J lost 7 bases, and 17 bases lay in between. For the CDR3, the DNA is TGTGCCAGCAGCCCCACACAGCTCATCAGTGAAAAACTGTTTTTT. It codes for CASSPTQLISEKLFF.

This clone was seen only a few times. V is TRBV6-5 and J is TRBJ1-1, with TRBD1 as a possible D gene (6 bases). V gave up 2 bases and J gave up 1 base, with 8 bases separating them. The CDR3 covers 14 residues. Per germline, CDR1 MNHEY and CDR2 SVGAGI. The CDR3 region is CASSYIRGNTEAFF. DNA of the CDR3: TGTGCCAGCAGTTACATCAGGGGGAACACTGAAGCTTTCTTT.

This rearrangement joins TRBV6-1 to TRBJ1-2; D might be TRBD1 (6 bases). Germline CDR1 and CDR2: MNHNS and SASEGT. Trimming left V 6 bases short and J 4 bases short, with 18 bases between. The CDR3 contains 15 residues. The DNA of the CDR3 is TGTGCCAGCAGCGCATCCCGGGACACCCCCTATGGCTACACCTTC. Translating gives CASSASRDTPYGYTF.